Following are 12 T cell receptor beta chains from one sample sequenced in a study of vaccination and CD4 T cells after COVID-19. Antigen specificity for these receptors is unknown. The Oncomine TCR Beta short-read assay sequenced DNA from cultured CD4+ T cells. TCRdb re-called the PCR reads with MiXCR, one entry per CDR3 protein. The repertoire holds about 20,000 distinct CDR3 sequences, around 33% seen once, with about 2.8% in the top ten. As for time point: late sampling 161 to 241 days after vaccination in three convalescent patients. Described treatment: approximately 9-day PBMC culture with coronavirus spike peptide pools or control peptides (ViraFEST assay). This specimen was CD4+ T cells from blood, cultured in vitro, taken about 7 months after SARS-CoV-2 vaccination. The receptor source for this set is a human donor who had recovered from COVID-19.

V is TRBV29-1 and J is TRBJ1-2, with D possibly TRBD1 on 6 matching bases. Germline assignment: CDR1 SQVTM and CDR2 ANQGSEA. The CDR3 totals 12 residues. Between the trimmed V and J ends, which lost 6 bases and 8 bases, there was a span of 16 bases. The CDR3 coding sequence is TGCAGCGTGCGTCAGGGGAAGAGCGGCTACACCTTC. Protein sequence: CSVRQGKSGYTF.

The CDR3 is CSAQTWEAFQETQYF. The CDR3 nucleotides are TGCAGTGCCCAAACCTGGGAGGCATTCCAAGAGACCCAGTACTTC. This chain links TRBV20-1 with TRBJ2-5; TRBD2 is a possible D gene (6 bases). This CDR3 region has 15 residues. The germline gives CDR1 DFQATT, CDR2 SNEGSKA (reference sequence). The V and J ends lost 6 bases and 1 base respectively, with 18 bases between them.

The chain employs TRBV20-1 and TRBJ2-3, with 8 bases matching TRBD2. V was pared by 0 bases and J by 8 bases, with 4 bases of the junction left unmatched. Germline loops: CDR1 DFQATT, CDR2 SNEGSKA (reference sequence). The CDR3 is made up of 13 amino acids. The CDR3 sequence is CSARDSAGGTQYF. In DNA form, the CDR3 reads TGCAGTGCTAGAGATTCCGCGGGAGGTACGCAGTATTTT.

V and J are TRBV10-3 and TRBJ1-5; 9 bases are a match to TRBD1. From germline, CDR1 is ENHRY and CDR2 SYGVKD. The trim removed 7 bases at V and 2 bases at J, leaving 6 bases unmatched. The CDR3 sequence is 15 residues long. The CDR3 reads CAIKGTGYGNQPQHF. The CDR3 DNA sequence: TGTGCCATCAAAGGGACAGGGTACGGCAATCAGCCCCAGCATTTT.

This clonotype appeared a few times. The chain combines TRBV19 with TRBJ1-2; TRBD1 might be the D (5 bases). The CDR3 contains 17 residues. From germline, CDR1 is LNHDA and CDR2 SQIVND (reference sequence). The V end was cut by 3 bases, the J end by 8 bases, with 25 bases between. The CDR3 DNA is TGTGCCAGTAGTATTTATTGGGACCCCCGGACCGGGGACGGCTACACCTTC. Translation: CASSIYWDPRTGDGYTF.

V and J are TRBV4-1 and TRBJ2-6; 10 nucleotides match TRBD1. V lost 4 bases, J lost 1 base, and 4 bases stayed unmatched. The CDR3 spans 17 residues. The germline gives CDR1 MGHRA, CDR2 YSYEKL. The CDR3 region is CASSLRQGASGANVLTF. The DNA for the CDR3 is TGCGCCAGCAGCCTACGACAGGGGGCGTCTGGGGCCAACGTCCTGACTTTC.

The chain recombines TRBV5-4 with TRBJ2-2; 12 positions match TRBD1. In germline, CDR1 is SGHNT, CDR2 YYREEE (reference sequence). V shed 4 bases and J 7 bases; nucleotides not matched to a gene: 14. The CDR3 consists of 18 residues. The CDR3 region has the DNA TGTGCCAGCAGCACTCCCCGGGACAGGGGGCGAGTAGGCGGGGAGCTGTTTTTT. Amino acids: CASSTPRDRGRVGGELFF.

This clonotype appeared a few times. The junction does not match germline at one end; this may be a read error. The gene calls are TRBV10-3 and TRBJ1-6; 9 positions agree with TRBD1. Germline values: CDR1 ENHRY, CDR2 SYGVKD. The CDR3 length is 13 residues. DNA of the CDR3: TGTGCCGTCAGACAGGGGGTTGACTCACCCCTCCACTTT. Its protein product is CAVRQGVDSPLHF.

The rearrangement joins TRBV7-8 to TRBJ2-7, with 9 bases fitting TRBD1. The CDR3 has 15 amino acids. V dropped 0 bases and J dropped 3; count of bases not matched to a gene: 3. Germline V CDR1 and CDR2: SGHVS, FQNEAQ. The CDR3 here is CASSLAGQGIYEQYF. CDR3 nucleotides: TGTGCCAGCAGCTTAGCGGGACAGGGTATCTACGAGCAGTACTTC. Variable domain in full (rest from reference TRBV7-8 and TRBJ2-7): GAGVSQSPRYKVAKRGQDVALRCDPISGHVSLFWYQQALGQGPEFLTYFQNEAQLDKSGLPSDRFFAERPEGSVSTLKIQRTQQEDSAVYLCASSLAGQGIYEQYFGPGTRLTVT.

This clonotype was seen more than once but under ten times. The chain joins TRBV20-1 to TRBJ2-7; D might be TRBD2 (5 bases). V lost 7 bases, J lost 2 bases, and 12 bases lay in between. The CDR3 is made up of 12 amino acids. CDR1 DFQATT and CDR2 SNEGSKA come from the germline V gene (reference sequence). CDR3 bases: TGCAGTGTAAGGACTGTTACCTACGAGCAGTACTTC. Translating gives CSVRTVTYEQYF.

V usage is TRBV6-5 and J usage is TRBJ1-1; D unresolved. Germline V gene data show CDR1 as MNHEY and CDR2 as SVGAGI. CDR3 length: 13 amino acids. Trimming pared 4 bases from V and 5 bases from J, leaving 11 bases between. The CDR3 nucleotides read TGTGCCAGCAGTTTTGAAGGATATACTGAAGCTTTCTTT. Protein sequence: CASSFEGYTEAFF.

The V and J genes are TRBV7-8 and TRBJ2-7; no clear D. CDR1 SGHVS and CDR2 FQNEAQ come from the germline V gene. Trimming removed 5 bases from V and 0 bases from J, with 17 bases in between. The CDR3 has 16 amino acids. The CDR3 loop reads CASSPRRARSSYEQYF. The DNA of the CDR3 is TGTGCCAGCAGCCCCAGAAGGGCTAGGAGCTCCTACGAGCAGTACTTC.